Listed here are 21 T cell receptor beta chains from one sample, sequenced in a study of shared clonotypes between healthy human individuals. Profiling relied on immunoSEQ multiplex PCR, and the TCRdb table lists in-frame clones only, not all of them. The data contain 2 million to 2.5 million clones, under 95% of them singletons. Naive-designated CD8 cells lacked CD45RO, were positively enriched for CCR7, and omitted terminally differentiated effector memory CD45RA+ cells. Specimen: naive CD8+ T cells from PBMCs. Receptors originate from a young man in good health. Some clones in this sample may be carry-over from other donors' samples.

Details on this clone: Additional DNA sequences in this sample encode the identical CDR3. The rearrangement links TRBV7-9 to TRBJ2-7; D remains ambiguous. V gave up 3 bases and J gave up 3 bases, with 3 bases separating them. The CDR3 loop spans 11 amino acids. In germline, CDR1 is SEHNR, CDR2 FQNEAQ (reference sequence). The CDR3 sequence is CASSFNYEQYF. CDR3 DNA sequence: TGTGCCAGCAGCTTCAACTACGAGCAGTACTTC.

The chain couples TRBV9 to TRBJ2-7; D perhaps matches TRBD2 (6 bases). CDR1 and CDR2 from the germline V gene are SGDLS and YYNGEE. CDR3 length: 14 amino acids. V was trimmed by 0 bases and J by 6 bases, leaving 13 bases between them. CDR3 in amino acids: CASSVAGGGTEQYF. CDR3 sequence (DNA): TGTGCCAGCAGCGTAGCTGGTGGGGGGACCGAGCAGTACTTC.

The chain is built from TRBV7-9 and TRBJ2-7; D is tentatively TRBD1 or TRBD2 (5 bases each). The V and J ends lost 0 bases and 2 bases respectively, with 14 bases between them. The CDR3 totals 16 residues. CDR1 and CDR2 from the germline V gene are SEHNR and FQNEAQ (reference sequence). CDR3 in amino acids: CASSLAGRDPTYEQYF. The CDR3 bases are TGTGCCAGCAGCTTAGCTGGTCGGGACCCCACCTACGAGCAGTACTTC.

The chain employs TRBV7-8 and TRBJ1-5, with D possibly matching TRBD1 (5 bases). Germline CDR1 is SGHVS and CDR2 is FQNEAQ. V was pared by 2 bases and J by 3 bases, with 11 bases between. The CDR3 contains 15 residues. The CDR3 region has the DNA TGTGCCAGCAGCTTACCGGGGGTGAACAATCAGCCCCAGCATTTT. Translation: CASSLPGVNNQPQHF.

The chain joins TRBV7-9 to TRBJ2-7; D might be TRBD1 or TRBD2, each matching 5 bases. In germline, CDR1 is SEHNR, CDR2 FQNEAQ (reference sequence). The CDR3 length is 12 residues. V was shortened by 3 bases and J by 6 bases, with 9 bases between the two germline ends. The DNA of the CDR3 is TGTGCCAGCAGCTTCTTGGGACGCGAGCAGTACTTC. Protein: CASSFLGREQYF.

In the case of this clone: Other DNA sequences in this specimen translate into the identical CDR3. In DNA, the CDR3 is TGTGCCAGCAGCCCGGACAGGGGGAGGACCGGGGAGCTGTTTTTT. Translated: CASSPDRGRTGELFF. J is TRBJ2-2 and V is TRBV7-9; 10 bases agree with TRBD1. CDR3 size: 15 residues. Germline-derived CDR1 and CDR2 are SEHNR and FQNEAQ (reference sequence). J lost 5 bases, V lost 5 bases, and 5 bases had no gene match. The entire variable domain, with the rest obtained from reference TRBV7-9 and TRBJ2-2, is as follows: DTGVSQNPRHKITKRGQNVTFRCDPISEHNRLYWYRQTLGQGPEFLTYFQNEAQLEKSRLLSDRFSAERPKGSFSTLEIQRTEQGDSAMYLCASSPDRGRTGELFFGEGSRLTVL.

V is TRBV27 and J is TRBJ1-2; D unclear. Trimming took 2 bases from V and 5 from J, leaving 18 bases between them. This CDR3 spans 16 amino acids. Germline CDR1 is MNHEY and CDR2 is SMNVEV (reference sequence). The CDR3 loop is CASSLAPAGLGYGYTF. The CDR3 bases are TGTGCCAGCAGTTTAGCCCCCGCGGGGTTAGGTTATGGCTACACCTTC.

The J gene is TRBJ2-5, the V gene TRBV11-2; D gene ambiguous. Trimming removed 1 base from V and 0 bases from J, with 18 bases in between. Germline V gives CDR1 SGHAT, CDR2 FQNNGV. This CDR3 is built from 18 residues. The CDR3 here is CASSLVLPVESYQETQYF. DNA of the CDR3: TGTGCCAGCAGCTTAGTCTTGCCCGTCGAGTCGTACCAAGAGACCCAGTACTTC. The full variable domain, in which reference TRBV11-2 and TRBJ2-5 provide the parts outside the CDR3, is EAGVAQSPRYKIIEKRQSVAFWCNPISGHATLYWYQQILGQGPKLLIQFQNNGVVDDSQLPKDRFSAERLKGVDSTLKIQPAKLEDSAVYLCASSLVLPVESYQETQYFGPGTRLLVL.

The chain combines TRBV7-9 with TRBJ2-3; the D call may be TRBD1 or TRBD2 (9 bases each). Germline V lookup: CDR1 SEHNR, CDR2 FQNEAQ (reference sequence). Trimming cost V 5 bases and J 0 bases, with 15 bases left between them. This CDR3 region has 16 residues. The CDR3 loop is CASSPSGTGSTDTQYF. CDR3 nucleotide sequence: TGTGCCAGCAGCCCTAGCGGGACAGGGAGCACAGATACGCAGTATTTT.

Turning to this clone: In the same sample, other DNA sequences code for this CDR3. The chain employs TRBV5-6 and TRBJ2-7; 14 nucleotides line up with TRBD2. This CDR3 comprises 15 residues. Germline values: CDR1 SGHDT, CDR2 YYEEEE. V dropped 4 bases and J dropped 2; count of bases not matched to a gene: 2. CDR3 DNA: TGTGCCAGCAGCCAGGGACTAGCGGGAGCCTACGAGCAGTACTTC. Amino acids: CASSQGLAGAYEQYF.

This chain uses TRBV27 with TRBJ2-4, with TRBD1 matching 7 bases. Germline V gene data show CDR1 as MNHEY and CDR2 as SMNVEV (reference sequence). CDR3 length: 15 residues. V was pared by 0 bases and J by 8 bases, with 7 bases of the junction left unmatched. CDR3 protein: CASSLSLTGRDIQYF. CDR3 nucleotide sequence: TGTGCCAGCAGTTTATCGCTGACAGGGCGGGACATTCAGTACTTC.

The chain joins TRBV5-1 to TRBJ2-5; perhaps TRBD2 as D (7 bases). Deletions cut 4 bases from V and 4 bases from J, with 20 bases between. Per germline, CDR1 SGHRS and CDR2 YFSETQ. The CDR3 contains 16 residues. The CDR3 here is CASSGRMTGLGETQYF. DNA of the CDR3: TGCGCCAGCAGCGGACGAATGACAGGACTAGGAGAGACCCAGTACTTC.

The chain uses TRBV7-6 and TRBJ2-7; TRBD2 agrees at 8 bases. V lost 3 bases to trimming and J lost 7 bases; unmatched junction nucleotides: 8. This CDR3 spans 14 amino acids. The germline V gene encodes CDR1 SGHVS and CDR2 FNYEAQ. The CDR3 loop is CASSLSSGLREQYF. CDR3 nucleotide sequence: TGTGCCAGCAGCTTGTCTAGCGGGCTACGGGAGCAGTACTTC. The full variable domain, its missing parts supplied by reference TRBV7-6 and TRBJ2-7, is GAGVSQSPRYKVTKRGQDVALRCDPISGHVSLYWYRQALGQGPEFLTYFNYEAQQDKSGLPNDRFSAERPEGSISTLTIQRTEQRDSAMYRCASSLSSGLREQYFGPGTRLTVT.

V usage is TRBV25-1 and J usage is TRBJ1-4; no definite D call. This CDR3 has 14 residues. The germline V gene encodes CDR1 MGHDK and CDR2 SYGVNS. Trimming pared 3 bases from V and 6 bases from J, leaving 11 bases between. CDR3 amino acids: CASSDPGVYEKLFF. The CDR3, as DNA: TGTGCCAGCAGTGACCCCGGGGTTTATGAAAAACTGTTTTTT.

This clone was seen only a few times. V is TRBV28 and J is TRBJ2-4; a possible D gene is TRBD2 (5 bases). CDR1 and CDR2 (germline): MDHEN, SYDVKM. V lost 8 bases and J 1 base, leaving 18 bases between the germline ends. The CDR3 sequence is 16 residues long. The CDR3 DNA is TGTGCCAGCCGACCGGTCCGGGGAGAGGCCAAAAACATTCAGTACTTC. This sequence encodes CASRPVRGEAKNIQYF. The full variable domain, rest sourced from reference TRBV28 and TRBJ2-4, is DVKVTQSSRYLVKRTGEKVFLECVQDMDHENMFWYRQDPGLGLRLIYFSYDVKMKEKGDIPEGYSVSREKKERFSLILESASTNQTSMYLCASRPVRGEAKNIQYFGAGTRLSVL.

The V and J genes are TRBV9 and TRBJ2-7; 7 nucleotides agree with TRBD1. Per germline, CDR1 SGDLS and CDR2 YYNGEE. The CDR3 is made up of 14 amino acids. Trimming removed 4 bases from V and 3 bases from J; junction bases left unmatched: 7. The CDR3 spells CASSPQGKRYEQYF. CDR3 bases: TGTGCCAGCAGCCCACAGGGGAAACGCTACGAGCAGTACTTC.

The chain employs TRBV19 and TRBJ1-1, with TRBD1 as a possible D gene (5 bases). Trimming pared 2 bases from V and 0 bases from J, leaving 13 bases between. The CDR3 loop spans 16 amino acids. Germline V gene lookup returns CDR1 LNHDA and CDR2 SQIVND (reference sequence). DNA of the CDR3: TGTGCCAGTAGTATATGGGGAGCGGACATGAACACTGAAGCTTTCTTT. This gives the protein CASSIWGADMNTEAFF.

The chain is built from TRBV9 and TRBJ2-2, with 11 positions matching TRBD2. Per germline, CDR1 SGDLS and CDR2 YYNGEE. V lost 2 bases, J lost 4 bases, and 7 bases stayed unmatched. The CDR3 sequence is 17 residues long. The CDR3 bases are TGTGCCAGCAGCGTCGAATCCGGGACTAGCGGCACCGGGGAGCTGTTTTTT. It translates to CASSVESGTSGTGELFF.

V usage is TRBV28 and J usage is TRBJ2-2; the match to TRBD1 covers 7 bases. With 3 bases clipped from V and 2 bases from J, the junction kept 6 bases outside the gene matches. CDR1 is MDHEN, CDR2 SYDVKM, per germline. This CDR3 is built from 16 residues. In DNA, the CDR3 is TGTGCCAGCAGTTTCCTTGGACAGGAAAACACCGGGGAGCTGTTTTTT. This translates into CASSFLGQENTGELFF.

The V and J genes are TRBV28 and TRBJ2-5; D might be TRBD1 (6 bases). The CDR3 is 12 amino acids. Trimming took 6 bases from V and 7 from J, leaving 12 bases between them. Germline CDR1 reads MDHEN; CDR2 reads SYDVKM. The CDR3 loop is CASSRTDVTQYF. Written as DNA, the CDR3 is TGTGCCAGCAGCAGGACAGATGTGACCCAGTACTTC.

A remark on this clone: Other DNA sequences of this sample code for an identical CDR3. The gene calls are TRBV7-9 and TRBJ2-5, with a possible D match to TRBD1 (5 bases). This CDR3 contains 12 residues. CDR1 and CDR2 from the germline V gene are SEHNR and FQNEAQ (reference sequence). Trimming left V 6 bases short and J 4 bases short, with 9 bases between. CDR3 sequence reads: CASRAGPETQYF. DNA for the CDR3: TGTGCCAGCAGGGCAGGGCCAGAGACCCAGTACTTC.